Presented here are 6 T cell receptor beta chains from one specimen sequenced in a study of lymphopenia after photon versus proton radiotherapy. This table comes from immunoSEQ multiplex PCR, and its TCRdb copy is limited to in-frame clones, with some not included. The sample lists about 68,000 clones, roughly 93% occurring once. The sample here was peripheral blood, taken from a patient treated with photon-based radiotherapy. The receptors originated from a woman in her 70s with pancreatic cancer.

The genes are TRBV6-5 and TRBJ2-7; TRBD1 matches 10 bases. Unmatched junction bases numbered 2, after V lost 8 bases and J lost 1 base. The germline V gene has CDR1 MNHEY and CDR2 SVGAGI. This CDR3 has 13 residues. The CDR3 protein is CASGQGVSYEQYF. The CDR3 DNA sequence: TGTGCCAGCGGACAGGGGGTTTCCTACGAGCAGTACTTC.

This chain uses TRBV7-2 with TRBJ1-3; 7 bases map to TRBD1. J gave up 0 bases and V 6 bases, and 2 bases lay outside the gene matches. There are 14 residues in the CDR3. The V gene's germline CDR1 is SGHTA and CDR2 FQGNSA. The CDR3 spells CASRRTGSGNTIYF. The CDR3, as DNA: TGTGCCAGCAGGAGGACAGGCTCTGGAAACACCATATATTTT.

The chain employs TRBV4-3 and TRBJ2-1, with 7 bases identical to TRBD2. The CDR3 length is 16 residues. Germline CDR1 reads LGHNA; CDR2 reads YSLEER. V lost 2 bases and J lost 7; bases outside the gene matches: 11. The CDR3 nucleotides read TGCGCCAGCAGCCAAACCGGGGGGAGGAGCTCTAATGAGCAGTTCTTC. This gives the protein CASSQTGGRSSNEQFF.

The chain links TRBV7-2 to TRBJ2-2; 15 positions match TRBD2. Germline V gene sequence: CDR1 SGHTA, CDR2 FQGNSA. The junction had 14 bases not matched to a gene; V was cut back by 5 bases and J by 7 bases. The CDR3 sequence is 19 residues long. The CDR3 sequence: CASSPGWTSGRAVVGELFF. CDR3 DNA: TGTGCCAGCAGCCCGGGATGGACTAGCGGGAGGGCCGTGGTCGGGGAGCTGTTTTTT. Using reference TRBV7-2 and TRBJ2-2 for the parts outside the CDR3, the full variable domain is GAGVSQSPSNKVTEKGKDVELRCDPISGHTALYWYRQSLGQGLEFLIYFQGNSAPDKSGLPSDRFSAERTGGSVSTLTIQRTQQEDSAVYLCASSPGWTSGRAVVGELFFGEGSRLTVL.

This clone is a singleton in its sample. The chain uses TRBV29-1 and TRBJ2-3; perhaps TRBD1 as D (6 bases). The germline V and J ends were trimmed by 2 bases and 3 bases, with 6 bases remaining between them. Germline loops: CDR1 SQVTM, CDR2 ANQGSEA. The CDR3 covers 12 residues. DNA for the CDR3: TGCAGCGTTGAAAGGGGGACAGATACGCAGTATTTT. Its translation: CSVERGTDTQYF.

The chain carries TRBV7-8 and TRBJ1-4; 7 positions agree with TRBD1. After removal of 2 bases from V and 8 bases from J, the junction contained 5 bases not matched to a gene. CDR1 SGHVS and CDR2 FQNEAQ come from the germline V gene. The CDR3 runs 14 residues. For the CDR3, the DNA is TGTGCCAGCAGCTTACCAGGGGGAGGCGAAAAACTGTTTTTT. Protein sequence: CASSLPGGGEKLFF.